This record covers a single T cell receptor beta chain. The data belong to a study of T cell changes during pregnancy in multiple sclerosis. Sequencing was performed with immunoSEQ multiplex PCR; in TCRdb, only in-frame clones are kept and a portion is missing. The table has 90,000 to 95,000 clones, 75% to 95% seen once; the top ten hold about 0.95%. Looked up from germline, CDR1 is MGHDK and CDR2 is SYGVNS. With 0 bases clipped from V and 6 bases from J, the junction kept 12 bases outside the gene matches. The CDR3 runs to 18 residues. J is TRBJ2-1 and V is TRBV25-1; 9 nucleotides agree with TRBD2. Sequencing was performed on peripheral blood, taken before pregnancy. This clonotype originated in a female donor with multiple sclerosis, enrolled in a pregnancy study. CDR3 in amino acids: CASSEYAAIAGVFNEQFF. CDR3 DNA sequence: TGTGCCAGCAGTGAATACGCGGCCATAGCGGGGGTATTCAATGAGCAGTTCTTC.